This TCR beta chain was sequenced during a study of early T cells in non-severe SARS-CoV-2 infection. This CDR3 contains 14 residues. Germline V gives CDR1 SGHRS, CDR2 YFSETQ. The V gene end was trimmed by 5 bases and the J gene end by 2 bases; junction bases not matched to a gene: 4. TCRdb recomputed calls from the 5' RACE reads with MiXCR, one row per CDR3 protein. The sample shows some 73,000 distinct CDR3 sequences, roughly 12% of them seen only once. This clonotype occurred a few times. The chain links TRBV5-1 to TRBJ2-5; TRBD2 agrees at 9 bases. The sample was whole blood. The clonotype was recovered from an adult who was a healthcare worker with PCR-confirmed SARS-CoV-2 infection or an uninfected control (not recorded which). Written as DNA, the CDR3 is TGCGCCAGCAGTCCGACTAGCGGACAAGAGACCCAGTACTTC. Translation: CASSPTSGQETQYF.